This TCR beta chain is from a study of T-cell reconstitution after alpha-beta-depleted transplantation in children. Whole-study findings and limits: Expanded graft clones numbering several hundred reportedly gave rise to alpha-beta T cells about two months after transplant. Hyperexpanded clones declined; after one year, newly produced T cells mostly supplied diversity. There were some patients whose high TCRbeta diversity at day 60 came from surviving recipient T cells and thymic progenitors.

Unique molecular identifiers featured in how the TCRbeta library was prepared. MiXCR, run by TCRdb on the PCR reads, gives a single entry per CDR3 protein. The sample has 300,000 to 400,000 distinct CDR3 sequences; around 15% are singletons. This clonotype was found a few times. Its antigen remains unidentified. The CDR3 sequence is 15 residues long. Germline CDR1 and CDR2: SGHDT and YYEEEE. V trimming: 4 bases; J trimming: 3 bases; junction bases outside the gene matches: 8. The sequence was collected from a male patient aged 2 to 10 who had a stem cell transplant for acute lymphoblastic leukemia, so the T cells may come from the graft donor. The chain couples TRBV5-6 to TRBJ2-7, with 9 bases matching TRBD1. The sequenced sample was PBMCs, mostly from graft donor cells, obtained 360 days after TCRalphabeta/CD19-depleted stem cell transplant. The chain's CDR3 is CASSPWTGADYEQYF. CDR3 DNA sequence: TGTGCCAGCAGCCCGTGGACAGGGGCTGACTACGAGCAGTACTTC.